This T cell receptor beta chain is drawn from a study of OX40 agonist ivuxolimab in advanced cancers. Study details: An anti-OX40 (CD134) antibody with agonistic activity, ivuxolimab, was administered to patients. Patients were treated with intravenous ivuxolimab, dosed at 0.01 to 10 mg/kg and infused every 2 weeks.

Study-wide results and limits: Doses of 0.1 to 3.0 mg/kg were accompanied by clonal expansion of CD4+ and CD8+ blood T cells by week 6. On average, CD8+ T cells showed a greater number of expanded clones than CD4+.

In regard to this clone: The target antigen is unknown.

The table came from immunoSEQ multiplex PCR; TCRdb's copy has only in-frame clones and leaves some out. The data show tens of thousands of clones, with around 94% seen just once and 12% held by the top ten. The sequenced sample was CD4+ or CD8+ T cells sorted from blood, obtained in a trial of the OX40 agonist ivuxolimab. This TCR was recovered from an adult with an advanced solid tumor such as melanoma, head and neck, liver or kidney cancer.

CDR3 bases: TGTGCCAGCAGATTAATCGGTGGTGGCGGGGAGCTGTTTTTT. This sequence encodes CASRLIGGGGELFF. The rearrangement uses TRBV6-5 and TRBJ2-2; no firm D call. Germline lookup yields CDR1 MNHEY and CDR2 SVGAGI. The CDR3 is 14 residues long. V lost 6 bases, J lost 7 bases, and 15 bases lay in between.